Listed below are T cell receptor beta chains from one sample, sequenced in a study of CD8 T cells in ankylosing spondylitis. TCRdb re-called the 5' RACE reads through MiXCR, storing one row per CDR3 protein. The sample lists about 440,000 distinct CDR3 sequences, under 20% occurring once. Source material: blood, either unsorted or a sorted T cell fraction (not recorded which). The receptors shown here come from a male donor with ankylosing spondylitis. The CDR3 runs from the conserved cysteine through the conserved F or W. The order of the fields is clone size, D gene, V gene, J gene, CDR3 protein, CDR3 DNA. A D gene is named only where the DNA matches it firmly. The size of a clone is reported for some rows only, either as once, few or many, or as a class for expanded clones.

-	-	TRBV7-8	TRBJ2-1	CASSLRDGVSYNEQFF	TGTGCCAGCAGCTTGAGGGACGGAGTCTCCTACAATGAGCAGTTCTTC
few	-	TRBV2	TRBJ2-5	CASSDGAETQYF	TGTGCCAGCAGTGATGGCGCCGAGACCCAGTACTTC
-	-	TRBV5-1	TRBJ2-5	CASRLQGWGETQYF	TGCGCCAGCAGACTACAGGGTTGGGGGGAGACCCAGTACTTC
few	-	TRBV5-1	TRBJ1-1	CASSLAWGNTEAFF	TGCGCCAGCAGCTTGGCCTGGGGGAACACTGAAGCTTTCTTT
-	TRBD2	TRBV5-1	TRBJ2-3	CASTPAGLTDTQYF	TGCGCCAGCACACCAGCGGGGCTCACAGATACGCAGTATTTT
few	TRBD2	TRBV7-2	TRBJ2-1	CASSLRISGTGNEQFF	TGTGCCAGCAGCTTACGGATAAGCGGGACCGGCAATGAGCAGTTCTTC
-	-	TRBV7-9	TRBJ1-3	CASAPAGSGNTIYF	TGTGCCAGCGCCCCAGCCGGCTCTGGAAACACCATATATTTT
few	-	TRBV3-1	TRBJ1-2	CASSQGDLGYTF	TGTGCCAGCAGCCAAGGGGATCTCGGCTACACCTTC
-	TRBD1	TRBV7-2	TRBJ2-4	CASSLGTGAKNIQYF	TGTGCCAGCAGCCTCGGGACAGGGGCCAAAAACATTCAGTACTTC
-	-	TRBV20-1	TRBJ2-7	CSARDLKDPSYEQYF	TGCAGTGCTAGAGATCTCAAGGACCCCTCCTACGAGCAGTACTTC
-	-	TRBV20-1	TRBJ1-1	CSAKRGRQDTEAFF	TGCAGTGCCAAGAGGGGACGGCAAGACACTGAAGCTTTCTTT
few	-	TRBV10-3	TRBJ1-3	CAIRGRERGYSGNTIYF	TGTGCCATCAGGGGACGCGAGAGGGGCTACTCTGGAAACACCATATATTTT
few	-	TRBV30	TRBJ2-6	CAWRSASSGANVLTF	TGTGCCTGGAGGTCGGCGAGCTCTGGGGCCAACGTCCTGACTTTC
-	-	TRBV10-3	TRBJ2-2	CAISESGENTGELFF	TGTGCCATCAGTGAGTCAGGGGAGAACACCGGGGAGCTGTTTTTT
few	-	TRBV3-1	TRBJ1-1	CASTGGFTVNSEAFF	TGTGCCAGTACGGGGGGATTTACGGTAAACAGTGAAGCTTTCTTT
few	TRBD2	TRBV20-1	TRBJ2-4	CSAREGREAPGGYF	TGCAGTGCTAGAGAAGGGCGGGAGGCCCCGGGGGGGTACTTC
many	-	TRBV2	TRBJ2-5	CASLPSEAQETQYF	TGTGCCTCCCTACCCAGCGAGGCCCAAGAGACCCAGTACTTC
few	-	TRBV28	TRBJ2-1	CASVGGGSSYNEQFF	TGTGCCAGCGTAGGGGGGGGTAGCTCCTACAATGAGCAGTTCTTC
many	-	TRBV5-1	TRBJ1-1	CASSFQAGTEAFF	TGCGCCAGCAGCTTTCAGGCGGGAACTGAAGCTTTCTTT
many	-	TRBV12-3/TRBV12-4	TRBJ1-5	CASSGQNNQPQHF	TGTGCCAGCTCCGGACAGAACAATCAGCCCCAGCATTTT
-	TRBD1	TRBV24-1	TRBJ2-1	CATTGTGGNEQFF	TGTGCCACCACCGGGACAGGGGGCAATGAGCAGTTCTTC
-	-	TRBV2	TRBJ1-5	CASSEAVGNQPQHF	TGTGCCAGCAGTGAAGCTGTAGGCAATCAGCCCCAGCATTTT
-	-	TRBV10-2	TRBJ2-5	CASTQRGRETQYF	TGCGCCAGCACCCAGAGGGGGAGAGAGACCCAGTACTTC
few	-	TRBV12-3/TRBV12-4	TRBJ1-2	CASTRDIGPLNYGYTF	TGTGCCAGCACCCGGGACATCGGCCCCCTTAACTATGGCTACACCTTC
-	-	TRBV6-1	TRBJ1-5	CASSTVGVGNQPQHF	TGTGCCAGCAGTACGGTGGGGGTAGGGAATCAGCCCCAGCATTTT
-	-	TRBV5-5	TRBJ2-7	CASRPSDRRGPYEQYF	TGTGCCAGCAGACCCTCGGACAGGAGGGGCCCTTACGAGCAGTACTTC
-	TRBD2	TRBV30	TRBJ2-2	CAWALAGVTGELFF	TGTGCCTGGGCACTAGCGGGGGTTACCGGGGAGCTGTTTTTT
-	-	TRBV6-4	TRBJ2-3	CASSDGTRSTDTQYF	TGTGCCAGCAGTGACGGGACGCGTAGCACAGATACGCAGTATTTT
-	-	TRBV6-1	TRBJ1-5	CASSEASKGGQPQHF	TGTGCCAGCAGTGAAGCGAGTAAGGGAGGTCAGCCCCAGCATTTT
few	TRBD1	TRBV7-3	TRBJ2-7	CASSLQAGGVYEQYF	TGTGCCAGCAGCTTACAGGCAGGGGGTGTCTACGAGCAGTACTTC
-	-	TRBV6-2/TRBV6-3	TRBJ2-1	CASSYAYRGGRPLYNEQFF	TGTGCCAGCAGTTACGCCTACCGGGGCGGCCGACCCCTCTACAATGAGCAGTTCTTC
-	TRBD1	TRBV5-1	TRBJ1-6	CASSREGGGGGSPLHF	TGCGCCAGCAGTCGTGAGGGAGGGGGCGGAGGATCACCCCTCCACTTT
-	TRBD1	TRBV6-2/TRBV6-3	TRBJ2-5	CASSYGTGYQETQYF	TGTGCCAGCAGTTACGGGACAGGATACCAAGAGACCCAGTACTTC
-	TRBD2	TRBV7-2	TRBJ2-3	CASSLVSTGGKDTQYF	TGTGCCAGCAGCTTAGTGTCGACGGGAGGAAAAGATACGCAGTATTTT
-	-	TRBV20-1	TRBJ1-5	CSARVGGLGNQPQHF	TGCAGTGCTAGAGTGGGGGGTTTGGGCAATCAGCCCCAGCATTTT
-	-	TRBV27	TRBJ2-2	CASSYKGRNTGELFF	TGTGCCAGCAGTTACAAGGGGAGGAACACCGGGGAGCTGTTTTTT
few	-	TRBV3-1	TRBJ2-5	CASSSPPNWAQYF	TGTGCCAGCAGCTCGCCTCCCAACTGGGCCCAGTACTTC
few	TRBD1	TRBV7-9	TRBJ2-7	CASSPGDRVSDEQYF	TGTGCCAGCAGCCCAGGCGACAGGGTCTCGGACGAGCAGTACTTC
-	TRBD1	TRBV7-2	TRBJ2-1	CASSLAGTGGHEQFF	TGTGCCAGCAGCTTAGCGGGGACAGGGGGCCATGAGCAGTTCTTC
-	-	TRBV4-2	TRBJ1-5	CASSQDGQPQHF	TGTGCCAGCAGCCAAGATGGTCAGCCCCAGCATTTT
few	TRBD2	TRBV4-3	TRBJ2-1	CASSQSGLAGVGEQFF	TGCGCCAGCAGCCAGAGCGGACTAGCGGGAGTTGGTGAGCAGTTCTTC
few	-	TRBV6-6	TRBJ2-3	CASSYGLPGDTQYF	TGTGCCAGCAGTTACGGGTTGCCGGGGGATACGCAGTATTTT
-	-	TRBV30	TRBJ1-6	CAWSLTRSNNSPLHF	TGTGCCTGGAGTTTAACCAGAAGTAATAATTCACCCCTCCACTTT
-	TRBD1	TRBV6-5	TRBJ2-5	CASSYSRQGGSQYF	TGTGCCAGCAGTTACTCGCGACAGGGGGGTTCCCAGTACTTC
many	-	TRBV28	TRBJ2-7	CASSLLGAVGPYEQYF	TGTGCCAGCAGTCTTCTGGGAGCGGTTGGCCCCTACGAGCAGTACTTC
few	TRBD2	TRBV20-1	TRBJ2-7	CSARSGGPREEQYF	TGCAGTGCTCGTAGCGGGGGACCGCGGGAGGAGCAGTACTTC
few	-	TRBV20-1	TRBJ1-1	CSASPAFNTEAFF	TGCAGTGCTTCCCCGGCTTTTAACACTGAAGCTTTCTTT
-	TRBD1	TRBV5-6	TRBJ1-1	CASTPKLSLGTGGTEAFF	TGTGCCAGCACCCCCAAGCTCTCACTCGGGACAGGGGGCACTGAAGCTTTCTTT
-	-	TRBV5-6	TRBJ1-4	CASSSMTGIATNEKLFF	TGTGCCAGCAGCTCGATGACGGGGATTGCAACTAATGAAAAACTGTTTTTT
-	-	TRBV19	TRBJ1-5	CASSPGPSYQPQHF	TGTGCCAGTAGTCCGGGACCCAGCTATCAGCCCCAGCATTTT